Below are 18 T cell receptor beta chains sequenced from a single sample in a study of blood T cell repertoires in COVID-19. The method was immunoSEQ multiplex PCR; TCRdb's version includes in-frame clones alone and lacks a portion of them. The data hold roughly 330,000 clones, with just over 85% observed a single time. The sequenced sample was PBMCs or T cells enriched from blood (not recorded which). The receptor set was obtained from a woman between 18 and 29 years old who had recovered from COVID-19.

This chain uses TRBV10-3 with TRBJ1-1, with D possibly TRBD1 on 6 matching bases. CDR1 and CDR2 (germline): ENHRY, SYGVKD. CDR3 length: 14 residues. V lost 3 bases to trimming and J lost 0 bases, with 8 bases between them. The DNA for the CDR3 is TGTGCCATCAGTGACGGACAGCTGAACACTGAAGCTTTCTTT. This encodes CAISDGQLNTEAFF.

The chain uses TRBV2 and TRBJ1-5; D perhaps matches TRBD1 (6 bases). Trimming took off 6 bases at V and 0 bases at J, with 15 bases between the two ends. This CDR3 has 16 amino acids. Germline V gene data show CDR1 as SNHLY and CDR2 as FYNNEI. CDR3 DNA: TGTGCCAGCAGGATGATGGGGGCCTCTAGCAATCAGCCCCAGCATTTT. Encoded protein: CASRMMGASSNQPQHF.

The rearrangement links TRBV13 to TRBJ2-5; a weak D match, TRBD1 (5 bases). Between the trimmed V and J ends, which lost 7 bases and 0 bases, there was a span of 6 bases. CDR1 is PRHDT and CDR2 is FYEKMQ in the germline V gene (reference sequence). CDR3 length: 12 residues. CDR3 protein: CASTRDQETQYF. The CDR3 DNA reads TGTGCCAGCACCAGGGACCAAGAGACCCAGTACTTC.

This clone was observed a few times. The chain couples TRBV4-1 to TRBJ2-2; tentative D call: TRBD2 (5 bases). Per germline, CDR1 MGHRA and CDR2 YSYEKL. V lost 10 bases and J lost 6, with 12 bases in between. CDR3 length: 12 residues. The CDR3 DNA reads as TGCGCCACCGAGGCGCGGGCCGGGGAGCTGTTTTTT. Translated, it gives CATEARAGELFF.

The chain has TRBV25-1 and TRBJ2-2, with a weak D call TRBD1 (5 bases). V was pared by 8 bases and J by 0 bases, with 19 bases between. Germline V gene sequence: CDR1 MGHDK, CDR2 SYGVNS. The CDR3 runs to 17 residues. The CDR3 spells CASQPIVAGPNTGELFF. The DNA of the CDR3 is TGTGCCAGCCAACCTATAGTTGCAGGGCCGAACACCGGGGAGCTGTTTTTT.

The sample holds one count of this clone. This rearrangement joins TRBV7-6 to TRBJ1-2, with TRBD1 matching 12 bases. From germline, CDR1 is SGHVS and CDR2 FNYEAQ. The CDR3 contains 18 residues. V gave up 0 bases and J gave up 6 bases; unmatched junction bases: 11. In DNA, the CDR3 is TGTGCCAGCAGCTTAGCCCCCCCCGGGACAGGGGGCGAGGATGGCTACACCTTC. Its translation: CASSLAPPGTGGEDGYTF.

The CDR3 region is CASVQRGGASGYTF. The CDR3 nucleotides read TGTGCCAGCGTCCAAAGGGGGGGCGCAAGTGGCTACACCTTC. The chain carries TRBV2 and TRBJ1-2; tentatively, D is TRBD1 (6 bases). Germline CDR1 SNHLY, CDR2 FYNNEI. CDR3 length equals 14 residues. V lost 8 bases and J 7 bases, leaving 20 bases between the germline ends.

This rearrangement joins TRBV4-1 to TRBJ2-7; 8 bases line up with TRBD2. The CDR3 runs 17 residues. V shed 3 bases and J 0 bases; nucleotides not matched to a gene: 10. Germline values: CDR1 MGHRA, CDR2 YSYEKL. DNA for the CDR3: TGCGCCAGCAGCCATCAAGGGGCACTAGCGGCCTCCTACGAGCAGTACTTC. Protein sequence: CASSHQGALAASYEQYF.

This clone showed up just once. The DNA for the CDR3 is TGTGCCAGCAGTCGGGGGACAGAGACCCAGCCCCAGCATTTT. As protein: CASSRGTETQPQHF. This sequence joins TRBV5-4 and TRBJ1-5; 7 bases fit TRBD1. The junction had 9 bases not matched to a gene; V was cut back by 5 bases and J by 7 bases. This CDR3 has 14 amino acids. Germline assignment: CDR1 SGHNT and CDR2 YYREEE (reference sequence).

In regard to this clone: Other DNA sequences of this sample code for an identical CDR3. This sequence joins TRBV28 and TRBJ1-1; D might be TRBD1 (5 bases). CDR1 MDHEN and CDR2 SYDVKM come from the germline V gene. V was clipped by 5 bases and J by 1 base, with 8 bases between them. The CDR3 contains 13 residues. CDR3 region: CASSPTANTEAFF. DNA of the CDR3: TGTGCCAGCAGTCCGACAGCGAACACTGAAGCTTTCTTT.

This clone has a single count. V usage is TRBV5-1 and J usage is TRBJ2-3, with D perhaps TRBD2 (5 bases). Per germline, CDR1 SGHRS and CDR2 YFSETQ. The CDR3 sequence is 15 residues long. The V and J ends lost 0 bases and 2 bases respectively, with 10 bases between them. In nucleotides, the CDR3 is TGCGCCAGCAGCTTGGGAGGGCAGATCACAGATACGCAGTATTTT. Its translation: CASSLGGQITDTQYF.

The V and J genes are TRBV7-9 and TRBJ2-3; 9 nucleotides match TRBD2. Germline V CDR1 and CDR2: SEHNR, FQNEAQ (reference sequence). Trimming took 5 bases from V and 5 from J; bases not matched to a gene: 17. The CDR3 covers 18 residues. The CDR3 region has the DNA TGTGCCAGCAGCCCCGCTGAAGGGGAGCGGGGGGACCGAGATACGCAGTATTTT. It specifies CASSPAEGERGDRDTQYF.

The chain couples TRBV5-4 to TRBJ2-3, with 7 bases lining up with TRBD1. The CDR3 runs to 15 residues. V was clipped by 4 bases and J by 0 bases; unmatched bases: 5. Per the germline V gene, CDR1 is SGHNT and CDR2 is YYREEE (reference sequence). The CDR3 spells CASSRGQTSTDTQYF. CDR3 nucleotides: TGTGCCAGCAGCCGGGGACAGACTAGCACAGATACGCAGTATTTT.

The chain couples TRBV9 to TRBJ1-6; possible D gene TRBD1, 5 bases. Germline-derived CDR1 and CDR2 are SGDLS and YYNGEE. The CDR3 has 16 residues. Trimming pared 3 bases from V and 0 bases from J, leaving 10 bases between. As DNA, the CDR3 is TGTGCCAGCAGCGGGGGCGGGAGCTCCTATAATTCACCCCTCCACTTT. As protein: CASSGGGSSYNSPLHF.

Note on this clone: Other DNA sequences from this sample encode an identical CDR3 as well. CDR3 sequence: CASSEAGNTEAFF. In nucleotides, the CDR3 is TGCGCCAGCAGTGAGGCAGGGAACACTGAAGCTTTCTTT. J is TRBJ1-1 and V is TRBV10-2, with D unresolved. Germline V gene lookup returns CDR1 WSHSY and CDR2 SAAADI. V was trimmed by 2 bases and J by 1 base, leaving 5 bases between them. This CDR3 has 13 amino acids.

This clone came up once. V gene TRBV3-1 (or the pseudogene TRBV3-2) combines with J gene TRBJ2-7; a possible D gene is TRBD1 (5 bases). Trimming shortened V by 4 bases and J by 1 base, and 11 bases separated the two germline ends. The CDR3 contains 14 residues. Germline values: CDR1 LGHDT, CDR2 YNNKEL (reference sequence). The CDR3 region is CASSLLDSSYEQYF. The DNA of the CDR3 is TGTGCCAGCAGCCTGTTAGACAGTTCCTACGAGCAGTACTTC.

The rearrangement uses TRBV5-8 and TRBJ1-4; D is undetermined. The germline V gene has CDR1 SGHTS and CDR2 YDEGEE. V was shortened by 4 bases and J by 8 bases, with 12 bases between the two germline ends. This CDR3 comprises 13 residues. The CDR3 is CASSGQEEEKLFF. CDR3 sequence (DNA): TGTGCCAGCAGCGGGCAGGAGGAGGAAAAACTGTTTTTT. Filled out from reference TRBV5-8 and TRBJ1-4, the complete variable domain reads EAGVTQSPTHLIKTRGQQATLRCSPISGHTSVYWYQQALGLGLQFLLWYDEGEERNRGNFPPRFSGRQFPNYSSELNVNALELEDSALYLCASSGQEEEKLFFGSGTQLSVL.

V gene TRBV5-4 combines with J gene TRBJ2-3; TRBD2 is a possible D gene (6 bases). Germline V lookup: CDR1 SGHNT, CDR2 YYREEE (reference sequence). Trimming took off 2 bases at V and 0 bases at J, with 13 bases between the two ends. The length of the CDR3 is 16 residues. CDR3 residues: CASSLRSGRSTDTQYF. CDR3 DNA sequence: TGTGCCAGCAGCTTACGGAGCGGGCGAAGCACAGATACGCAGTATTTT.